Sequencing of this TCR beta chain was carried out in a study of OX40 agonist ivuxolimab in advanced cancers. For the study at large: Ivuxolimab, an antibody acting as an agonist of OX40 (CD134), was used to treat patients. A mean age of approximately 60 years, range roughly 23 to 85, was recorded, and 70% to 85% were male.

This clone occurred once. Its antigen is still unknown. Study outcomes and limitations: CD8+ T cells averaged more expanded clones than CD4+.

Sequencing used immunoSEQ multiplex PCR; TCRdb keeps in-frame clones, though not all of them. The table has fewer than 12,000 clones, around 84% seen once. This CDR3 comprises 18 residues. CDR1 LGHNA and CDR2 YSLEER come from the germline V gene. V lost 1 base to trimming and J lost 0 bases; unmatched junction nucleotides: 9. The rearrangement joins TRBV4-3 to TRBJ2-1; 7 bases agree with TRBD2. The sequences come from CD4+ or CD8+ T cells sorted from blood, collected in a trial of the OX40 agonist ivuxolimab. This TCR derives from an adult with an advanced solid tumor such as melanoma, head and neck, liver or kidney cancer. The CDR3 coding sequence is TGCGCCAGCAGCCAAGGCGCCGCTAGCGGAAGCTCCTACAATGAGCAGTTCTTC. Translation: CASSQGAASGSSYNEQFF.